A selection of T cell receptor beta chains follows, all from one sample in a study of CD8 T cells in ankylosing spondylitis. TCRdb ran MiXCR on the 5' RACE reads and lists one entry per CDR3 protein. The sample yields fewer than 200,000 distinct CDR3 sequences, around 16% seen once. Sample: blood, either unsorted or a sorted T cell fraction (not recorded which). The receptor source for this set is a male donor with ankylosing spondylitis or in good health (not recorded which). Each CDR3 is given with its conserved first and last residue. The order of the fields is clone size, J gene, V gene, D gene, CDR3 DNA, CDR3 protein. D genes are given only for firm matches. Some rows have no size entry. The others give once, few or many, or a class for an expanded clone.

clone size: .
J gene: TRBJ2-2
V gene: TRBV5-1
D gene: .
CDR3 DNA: TGCGCCAGCAGCTTACTAGACTTAATCGGGGAGCTGTTTTTT
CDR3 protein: CASSLLDLIGELFF

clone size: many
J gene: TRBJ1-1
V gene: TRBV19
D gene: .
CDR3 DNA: TGTGCCAGTAGTATAGGAGAGATAATGAACACTGAAGCTTTCTTT
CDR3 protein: CASSIGEIMNTEAFF

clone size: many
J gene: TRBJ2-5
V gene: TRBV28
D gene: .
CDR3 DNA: TGTGCCAGCAGTTTAAGGACAGACCAAGAGACCCAGTACTTC
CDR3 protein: CASSLRTDQETQYF

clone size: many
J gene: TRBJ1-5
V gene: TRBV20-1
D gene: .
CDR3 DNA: TGCAGTGCCATCGCCCGATCCCCCAATCAGCCCCAGCATTTT
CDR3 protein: CSAIARSPNQPQHF

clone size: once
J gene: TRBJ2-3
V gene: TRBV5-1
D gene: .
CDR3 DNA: TGCGCCAGCAGCCCCATGAGAGGCGACACAGATACGCAGTATTTT
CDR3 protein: CASSPMRGDTDTQYF

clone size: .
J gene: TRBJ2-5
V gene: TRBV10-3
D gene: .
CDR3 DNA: TGTGCCATCAGTGAGGGCAGCCAAGAGACCCAGTACTTC
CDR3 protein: CAISEGSQETQYF

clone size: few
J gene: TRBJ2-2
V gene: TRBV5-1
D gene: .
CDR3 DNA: TGCGCCAGCAGCTTTGGACGACGCGGGGCCGGGGAGCTGTTTTTT
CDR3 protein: CASSFGRRGAGELFF

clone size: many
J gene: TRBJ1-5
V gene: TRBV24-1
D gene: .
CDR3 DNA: TGTGCCACCAGTTCGCAGGGTGGTCAGCCCCAGCATTTT
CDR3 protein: CATSSQGGQPQHF

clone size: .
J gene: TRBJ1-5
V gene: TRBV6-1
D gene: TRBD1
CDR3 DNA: TGTGCCAGCTTCGGAGGGACAGGGACTGGCCAGCCCCAGCATTTT
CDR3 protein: CASFGGTGTGQPQHF

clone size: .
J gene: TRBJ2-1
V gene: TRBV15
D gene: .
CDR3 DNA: TGTGCCACCAGCAGAGGAGGCGCAGATGAGCAGTTCTTC
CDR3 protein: CATSRGGADEQFF

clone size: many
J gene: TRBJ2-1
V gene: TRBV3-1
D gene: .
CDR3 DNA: TGTGCCAGCAGCCACTTTAGCAGGGAAAATGAGCAGTTCTTC
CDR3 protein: CASSHFSRENEQFF

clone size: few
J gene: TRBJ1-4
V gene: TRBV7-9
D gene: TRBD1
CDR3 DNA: TGTGCCAGTGTGACAGGGGGGAGTGAAAAACTGTTTTTT
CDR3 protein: CASVTGGSEKLFF

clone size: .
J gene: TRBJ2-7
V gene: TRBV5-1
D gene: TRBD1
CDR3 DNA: TGCGCCAGCAGCTGGGCCCCAGGGGGCCAATCCTACGAGCAGTACTTC
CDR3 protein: CASSWAPGGQSYEQYF

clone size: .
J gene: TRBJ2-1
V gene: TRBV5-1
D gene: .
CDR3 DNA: TGCGCCAGCAGCTTCTTAAGGAGCTCCTACAATGAGCAGTTCTTC
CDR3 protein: CASSFLRSSYNEQFF

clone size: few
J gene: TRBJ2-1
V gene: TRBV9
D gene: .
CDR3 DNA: TGTGCCAGCAGCGTAGGGGGGTTTAGCTCCTACAATGAGCAGTTCTTC
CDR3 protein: CASSVGGFSSYNEQFF

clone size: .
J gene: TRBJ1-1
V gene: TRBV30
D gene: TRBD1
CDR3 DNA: TGTGCCTGGAGCCCCCTCGGACAGGGGGCCGCTGAAGCTTTCTTT
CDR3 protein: CAWSPLGQGAAEAFF

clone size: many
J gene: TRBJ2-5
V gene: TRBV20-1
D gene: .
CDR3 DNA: TGCAGTGCTAGAGATCCCGTGCACCAAGAGACCCAGTACTTC
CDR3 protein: CSARDPVHQETQYF

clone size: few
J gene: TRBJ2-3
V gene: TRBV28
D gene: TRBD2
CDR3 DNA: TGTGCCAGCAGTACCACGCGCGGGGGAACAGATACGCAGTATTTT
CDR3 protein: CASSTTRGGTDTQYF

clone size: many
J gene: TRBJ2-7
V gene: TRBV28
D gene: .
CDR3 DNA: TGTGCCAGCAGTTCAGGGTCCCAGATGATTTACGAGCAGTACTTC
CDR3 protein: CASSSGSQMIYEQYF

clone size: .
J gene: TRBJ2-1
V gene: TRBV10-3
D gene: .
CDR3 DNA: TGTGCCATCAGCTCCGGACTAGGGGGTTCCAATGAGCAGTTCTTC
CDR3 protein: CAISSGLGGSNEQFF

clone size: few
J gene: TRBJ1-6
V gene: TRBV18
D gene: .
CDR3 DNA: TGTGCCAGCTCACCCCTACAGGAGGATTCACCCCTCCACTTT
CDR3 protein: CASSPLQEDSPLHF

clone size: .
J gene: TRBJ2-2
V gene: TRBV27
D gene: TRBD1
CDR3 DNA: TGTGCCAGCAGTTTGGGGCTTCGGACAGGGAACACCGGGGAGCTGTTTTTT
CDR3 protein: CASSLGLRTGNTGELFF

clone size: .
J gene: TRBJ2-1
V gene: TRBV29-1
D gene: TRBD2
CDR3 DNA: TGCAGCGTCACCGGGACTAGCGGGACCCCCTCCTACAATGAGCAGTTCTTC
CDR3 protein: CSVTGTSGTPSYNEQFF

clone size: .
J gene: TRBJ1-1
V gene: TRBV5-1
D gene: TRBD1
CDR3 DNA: TGCGCCAGCAGCCCGAGACAGGGGACGAACACTGAAGCTTTCTTT
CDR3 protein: CASSPRQGTNTEAFF

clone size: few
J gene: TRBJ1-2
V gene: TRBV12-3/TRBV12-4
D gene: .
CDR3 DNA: TGTGCCAGCAGTCGCCAGGTGGTCTATGGCTACACCTTC
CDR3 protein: CASSRQVVYGYTF

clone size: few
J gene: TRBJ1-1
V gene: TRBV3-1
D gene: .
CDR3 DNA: TGTGCCAGCAGCCAAGATTTGATTCCAGGGCAGAACACTGAAGCTTTCTTT
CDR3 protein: CASSQDLIPGQNTEAFF

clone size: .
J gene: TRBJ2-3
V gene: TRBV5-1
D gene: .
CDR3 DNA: TGCGCCAGCAGCTACGCTAGCGCAGATACGCAGTATTTT
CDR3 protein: CASSYASADTQYF

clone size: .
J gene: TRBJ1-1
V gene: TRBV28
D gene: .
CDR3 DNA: TGTGCCAGCGGCCGGCACGGTATAAGGACGGCGGAAGCTTTCTTT
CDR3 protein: CASGRHGIRTAEAFF

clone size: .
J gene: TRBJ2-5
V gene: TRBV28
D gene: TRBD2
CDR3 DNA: TGTGCCAGCAGTCCCCTCCTAGCGGGACAAGAGACCCAGTACTTC
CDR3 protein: CASSPLLAGQETQYF

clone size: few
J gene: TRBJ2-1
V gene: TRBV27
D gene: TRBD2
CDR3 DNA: TGTGCCAGCAGTCCGTGGACTAGCGGGAGGGTGAATGTGTTGAATGAGCAGTTCTTC
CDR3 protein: CASSPWTSGRVNVLNEQFF

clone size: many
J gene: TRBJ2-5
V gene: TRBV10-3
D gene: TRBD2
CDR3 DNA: TGTGCCATCAGTGGTAGACTAGCGGGAGAGAAAGAGACCCAGTACTTC
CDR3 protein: CAISGRLAGEKETQYF

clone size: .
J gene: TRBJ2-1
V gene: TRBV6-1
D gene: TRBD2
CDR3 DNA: TGTGCCAGCAGCCCTATGAGAGCGGGAAGTGAGCAGTTCTTC
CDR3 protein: CASSPMRAGSEQFF

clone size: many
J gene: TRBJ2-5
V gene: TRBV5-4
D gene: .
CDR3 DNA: TGTGCCAGCAGCTTGGAGCAGGGGTGGCAAGAGACCCAGTACTTC
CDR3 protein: CASSLEQGWQETQYF

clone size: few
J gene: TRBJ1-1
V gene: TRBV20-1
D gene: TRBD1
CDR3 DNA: TGCAGAGTATACCGGACAGGGAGAATTAAGGACACTGAAGCTTTCTTT
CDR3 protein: CRVYRTGRIKDTEAFF

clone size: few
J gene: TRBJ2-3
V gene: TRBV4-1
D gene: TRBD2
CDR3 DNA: TGCGCCAGCAGCCAAGAACGAATCAGCGGGAGGGCCACAGATACGCAGTATTTT
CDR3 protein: CASSQERISGRATDTQYF

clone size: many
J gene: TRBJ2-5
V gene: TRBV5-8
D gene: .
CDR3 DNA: TGTGCCAGCAGCTTAGGCACACAGGCGCAAGAGACCCAGTACTTC
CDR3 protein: CASSLGTQAQETQYF

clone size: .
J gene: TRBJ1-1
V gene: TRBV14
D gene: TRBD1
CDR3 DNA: TGTGCCAGCAGCCTAATCGACAGGGGGGACACTGAAGCTTTCTTT
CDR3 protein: CASSLIDRGDTEAFF

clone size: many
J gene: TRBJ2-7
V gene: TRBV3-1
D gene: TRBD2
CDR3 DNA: TGTGCCAGCAGCCCCGGACTAGCAAGCTACGAGCAGTACTTC
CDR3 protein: CASSPGLASYEQYF

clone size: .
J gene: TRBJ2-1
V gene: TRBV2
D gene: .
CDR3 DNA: TGTGCCAGCAGTGCATACCGGACAGTCAATGAGCAGTTCTTC
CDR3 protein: CASSAYRTVNEQFF

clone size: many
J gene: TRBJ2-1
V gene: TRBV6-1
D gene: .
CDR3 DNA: TGTGCCAGCAGCCACGCGACGGGAGAAGGTAACAATGAGCAGTTCTTC
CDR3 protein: CASSHATGEGNNEQFF

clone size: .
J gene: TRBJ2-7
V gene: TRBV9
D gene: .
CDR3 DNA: TGTGCCAGCAGCGTAGAGCTAGGGGAGCAGTACTTC
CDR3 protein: CASSVELGEQYF

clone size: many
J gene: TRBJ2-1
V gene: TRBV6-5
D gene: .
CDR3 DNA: TGTGCCAGCAGTTACTCCGACAGTTACAATGAGCAGTTCTTC
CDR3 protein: CASSYSDSYNEQFF

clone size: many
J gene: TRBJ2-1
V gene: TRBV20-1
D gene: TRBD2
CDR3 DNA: TGCTGTGCTAGAGATCCTAGCGGGAGGTCTCAATACAATGAGCAGTTCTTC
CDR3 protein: CCARDPSGRSQYNEQFF

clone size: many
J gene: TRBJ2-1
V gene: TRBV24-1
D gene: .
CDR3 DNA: TGTGCCACCAGTGATGGGAGATACAATGAGCAGTTCTTC
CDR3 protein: CATSDGRYNEQFF

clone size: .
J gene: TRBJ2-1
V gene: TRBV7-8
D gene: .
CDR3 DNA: TGTGCCAGCAGCTTAGATGGCCGAGTGGATAATGAGCAGTTCTTC
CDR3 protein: CASSLDGRVDNEQFF

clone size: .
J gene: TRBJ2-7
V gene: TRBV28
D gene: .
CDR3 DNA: TGTGCCAGCAGTTTAGGTCGGGCGGGACCGTCGAACGAGCAGTACTTC
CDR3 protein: CASSLGRAGPSNEQYF

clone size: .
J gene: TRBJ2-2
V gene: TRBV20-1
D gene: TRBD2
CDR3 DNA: TGCAGTGCTAGAGATCCGCTAGCGGGAGGGTACACCGGGGAGCTGTTTTTT
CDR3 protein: CSARDPLAGGYTGELFF

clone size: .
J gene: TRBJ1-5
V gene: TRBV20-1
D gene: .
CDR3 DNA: TGCAGTGCTAGTGGAGGATATGGGCAGCCCCAGCATTTT
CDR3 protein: CSASGGYGQPQHF

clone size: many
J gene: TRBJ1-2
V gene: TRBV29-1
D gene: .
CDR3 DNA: TGCAGCGTTAGATCACTGGGGGTGATTGGCTACACCTTC
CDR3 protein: CSVRSLGVIGYTF

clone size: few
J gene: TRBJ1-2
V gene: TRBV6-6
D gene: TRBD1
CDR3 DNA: TGTGCCAGCAGGGGAACGGGACAGGGGTTAAGTGGCTACACCTTC
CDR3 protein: CASRGTGQGLSGYTF

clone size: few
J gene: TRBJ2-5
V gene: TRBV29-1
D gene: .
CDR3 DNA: TGCAGCGTGGAGACTTGGAGAGAGACCCAGTACTTC
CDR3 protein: CSVETWRETQYF

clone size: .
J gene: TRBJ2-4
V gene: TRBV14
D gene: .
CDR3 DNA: TGTGCCAGCAGCCAAGATCGGGGGATACTAGCCAAAAACATTCAGTACTTC
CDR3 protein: CASSQDRGILAKNIQYF

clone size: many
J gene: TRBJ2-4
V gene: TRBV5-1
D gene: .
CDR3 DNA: TGCGCCAGCCAAGCGGCCGGGGCAAACATTCAGTACTTC
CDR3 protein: CASQAAGANIQYF

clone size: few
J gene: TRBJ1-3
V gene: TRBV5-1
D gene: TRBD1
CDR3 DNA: TGCGCCAGCAGCCCCAGGGGGCGCGTGTCTGGAAACACCATATATTTT
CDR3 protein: CASSPRGRVSGNTIYF

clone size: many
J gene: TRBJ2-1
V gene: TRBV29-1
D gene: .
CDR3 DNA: TGCAGCGTTGACAGGCGTCTAGCTCCCGTTGAGCAGTTCTTC
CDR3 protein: CSVDRRLAPVEQFF

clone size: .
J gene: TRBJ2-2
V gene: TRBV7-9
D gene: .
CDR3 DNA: TGTGCCAGCAACCTACCCAACACCGGGGAGCTGTTTTTT
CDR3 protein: CASNLPNTGELFF